Here is one T cell receptor (beta chain) with its context. Here immunoSEQ multiplex PCR was the method, and the copy in TCRdb shows in-frame clones only, minus some. Of over 130,000 clones in the sample, over 80% were seen once. Patients from Seattle were sampled longitudinally, starting during active infection. V lost 6 bases, J lost 3 bases, and 4 bases stayed unmatched. CDR1 and CDR2 from the germline V gene are SEHNR and FQNEAQ (reference sequence). CDR3 length equals 13 residues. The data are from a study of blood T cell repertoires in COVID-19. The sequenced sample consisted of peripheral blood. This sequence was found in a man aged 25-45 years with COVID-19, enrolled during active disease. V gene TRBV7-9 combines with J gene TRBJ2-7, with 8 bases fitting TRBD2. CDR3 in amino acids: CASSRGGIYEQYF. DNA of the CDR3: TGTGCCAGCAGTCGGGGGGGAATCTACGAGCAGTACTTC. Variable domain in full (rest from reference TRBV7-9 and TRBJ2-7): DTGVSQNPRHKITKRGQNVTFRCDPISEHNRLYWYRQTLGQGPEFLTYFQNEAQLEKSRLLSDRFSAERPKGSFSTLEIQRTEQGDSAMYLCASSRGGIYEQYFGPGTRLTVT.